This T cell receptor (beta chain) was retrieved from a study of CD8+ T cells in alopecia areata. Study background: The tofacitinib course ran for 6 to 18 months and was followed by 6 months off drug.

Between the trimmed V and J ends, which lost 5 bases and 6 bases, there was a span of 8 bases. Per germline, CDR1 SEHNR and CDR2 FQNEAQ (reference sequence). The CDR3 length is 12 residues. Extracted RNA was reverse transcribed, and the resulting cDNA served as sequencing template. Only in-frame clones appear in the TCRdb table, and some are missing; sequencing was by immunoSEQ multiplex PCR. The profile shows about 150,000 clones, around 58% of them singletons. Overall study findings and caveats: In patients, TCRs were shared less clearly than in mice, and HLA may possibly be involved. In lesional scalp, particularly from alopecia totalis/universalis, clonality was higher than in normal scalp.

This clone was observed a handful of times. Its specificity is not known. The source material was CD4+ T cells sorted from blood, sampled at week 0. This chain links TRBV7-9 with TRBJ2-1; D call uncertain. This TCR came from a human donor with alopecia areata. The CDR3 loop is CASSLPGNEQFF. The DNA of the CDR3 is TGTGCCAGCAGCCTCCCGGGCAATGAGCAGTTCTTC. Drawing the rest from reference TRBV7-9 and TRBJ2-1, the complete variable domain is DTGVSQNPRHKITKRGQNVTFRCDPISEHNRLYWYRQTLGQGPEFLTYFQNEAQLEKSRLLSDRFSAERPKGSFSTLEIQRTEQGDSAMYLCASSLPGNEQFFGPGTRLTVL.